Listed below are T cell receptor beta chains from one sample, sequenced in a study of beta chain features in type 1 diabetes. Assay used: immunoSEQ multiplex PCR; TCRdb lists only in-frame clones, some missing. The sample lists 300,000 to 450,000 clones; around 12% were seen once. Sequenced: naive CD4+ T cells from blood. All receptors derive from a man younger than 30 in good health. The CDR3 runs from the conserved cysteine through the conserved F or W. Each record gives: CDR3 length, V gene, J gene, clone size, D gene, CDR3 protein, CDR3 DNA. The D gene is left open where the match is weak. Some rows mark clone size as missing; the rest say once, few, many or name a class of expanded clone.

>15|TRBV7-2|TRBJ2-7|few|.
CASSLRVVRGSEQYF
TGTGCCAGCAGCTTAAGGGTGGTTAGGGGTTCGGAGCAGTACTTC
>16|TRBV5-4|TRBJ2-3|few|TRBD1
CASSLGQGRGTDTQYF
TGTGCCAGCAGCTTGGGACAGGGGCGAGGCACAGATACGCAGTATTTT
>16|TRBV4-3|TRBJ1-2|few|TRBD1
CASSQVGQGVYYGYTF
TGCGCCAGCAGCCAAGTTGGGCAGGGGGTCTACTATGGCTACACCTTC
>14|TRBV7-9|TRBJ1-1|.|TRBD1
CASSFQGVKTEAFF
TGTGCCAGCAGCTTCCAGGGGGTAAAGACTGAAGCTTTCTTT
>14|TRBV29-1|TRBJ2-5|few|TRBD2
CSVGGLAAKETQYF
TGCAGCGTTGGGGGACTAGCGGCTAAAGAGACCCAGTACTTC
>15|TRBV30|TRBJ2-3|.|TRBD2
CAWSVPTSGSNTQYF
TGTGCCTGGAGTGTACCCACTAGCGGGAGTAATACGCAGTATTTT
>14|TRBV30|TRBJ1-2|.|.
CAWRSAGLYYGYTF
TGTGCCTGGAGATCGGCGGGACTCTACTATGGCTACACCTTC
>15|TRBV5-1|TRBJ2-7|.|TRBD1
CASSSLRDRAYEQYF
TGCGCCAGCAGCTCACTGCGGGACAGGGCCTACGAGCAGTACTTC
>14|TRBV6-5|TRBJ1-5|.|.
CASSSPYSNQPQHF
TGTGCCAGCAGTTCCCCTTATAGCAATCAGCCCCAGCATTTT
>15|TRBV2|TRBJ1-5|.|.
CASSQQALGNQPQHF
TGTGCCAGCAGTCAACAGGCGTTGGGCAATCAGCCCCAGCATTTT
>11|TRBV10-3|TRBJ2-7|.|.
CAISERYEQYF
TGTGCCATCAGTGAGCGGTACGAGCAGTACTTC
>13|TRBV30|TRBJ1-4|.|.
CAWRVQTNEKLFF
TGTGCCTGGAGGGTACAGACTAATGAAAAACTGTTTTTT
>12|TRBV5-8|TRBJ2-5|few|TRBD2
CASSWGRGTQYF
TGTGCCAGCAGCTGGGGGAGGGGGACCCAGTACTTC
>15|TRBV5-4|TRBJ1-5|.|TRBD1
CASSQGGSVNQPQHF
TGTGCCAGCAGCCAAGGGGGCTCGGTTAATCAGCCCCAGCATTTT
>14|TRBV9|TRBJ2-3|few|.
CASQFSGGTDTQYF
TGTGCCAGCCAGTTCAGCGGAGGCACAGATACGCAGTATTTT
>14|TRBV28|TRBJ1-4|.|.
CASSFGQGNEKLFF
TGTGCCAGCAGTTTTGGTCAGGGGAATGAAAAACTGTTTTTT
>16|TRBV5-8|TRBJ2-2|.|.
CASSLGYGTETGELFF
TGTGCCAGCAGTTTAGGATACGGGACTGAGACCGGGGAGCTGTTTTTT